This entry concerns a single T cell receptor beta chain. This sample was taken from a study of T cell changes during pregnancy in multiple sclerosis. V shed 3 bases and J 0 bases; nucleotides not matched to a gene: 3. CDR3 length: 15 amino acids. In germline, CDR1 is MDHEN, CDR2 SYDVKM. Assay used: immunoSEQ multiplex PCR; TCRdb lists only in-frame clones, some missing. The sample carries under 85,000 clones, 91% recorded once. Material: peripheral blood, obtained in the third trimester of pregnancy. The source of this sequence is a female donor in good health, enrolled as a control in a pregnancy study. The gene calls are TRBV28 and TRBJ2-5; TRBD2 matches at 8 bases. The CDR3 protein is CASSLRRGDQETQYF. CDR3 DNA sequence: TGTGCCAGCAGTTTGAGGCGGGGGGACCAAGAGACCCAGTACTTC.